These 3 T cell receptor beta chains were all obtained from the same sample, sequenced in a study of blood T cell repertoires in COVID-19 (dated by TCRdb to 2020 to 2021). The receptor library was made with the immunoSEQ multiplex PCR assay. Imported from immuneACCESS, the table was reduced by TCRdb to in-frame sequences with V and J called. These copies leave out some clones; in studies compared against another copy, an unresolved V gene accounts for under half, and the cause of the remainder is not known. The sample table records approximately 280,000 clones; about nine tenths of these occur just once. The top ten clonotypes cover under 2.5% of the sample. The sequenced sample consisted of PBMCs or T cells enriched from blood (not recorded which). These receptors all stem from an older woman who had recovered from COVID-19.

The chain uses TRBV5-6 and TRBJ1-1; the D gene is possibly TRBD1 (6 bases). V gave up 1 base and J gave up 7 bases, with 14 bases separating them. Germline CDR1 SGHDT, CDR2 YYEEEE. The CDR3 spans 14 residues. CDR3 sequence (DNA): TGTGCCAGCAGCTTGTATATGTTGGACAGTGAAGCTTTCTTT. Its protein is CASSLYMLDSEAFF.

The rearrangement joins TRBV6-5 to TRBJ1-2; 9 bases agree with TRBD1. The germline gives CDR1 MNHEY, CDR2 SVGAGI. Trimming removed 7 bases from V and 6 bases from J; junction bases left unmatched: 9. CDR3 length: 14 amino acids. The DNA for the CDR3 is TGTGCCAGCAACCCAGGACAGGGGTATCATGGCTACACCTTC. Protein product: CASNPGQGYHGYTF.

This clone was recorded once. The V call is TRBV7-2, the J call TRBJ2-3, with 8 bases fitting TRBD2. The germline V gene encodes CDR1 SGHTA and CDR2 FQGNSA. The CDR3 has 17 amino acids. The V gene end was trimmed by 2 bases and the J gene end by 5 bases; junction bases not matched to a gene: 12. This chain's CDR3 is CASSLRGAGAWGDTQYF. CDR3 nucleotide sequence: TGTGCCAGCAGCTTAAGGGGAGCGGGGGCCTGGGGAGATACGCAGTATTTT.